Sequencing of this T cell receptor beta chain was carried out in a study of CD8 T cells in ankylosing spondylitis. Overall study findings and caveats: Past studies reported some motif variants in reactive arthritis synovial fluid and blood.

This clonotype has ten or more counts. No antigen is known for it. TCR beta libraries were made by quantitative 5'-RACE with molecular barcodes. MiXCR was run by TCRdb on the 5' RACE reads, yielding one entry per CDR3 protein. The data show 200,000 to 250,000 distinct CDR3 sequences, over 9.5% seen once. The CDR3 spans 14 residues. Trimming took off 6 bases at V and 5 bases at J, with 16 bases between the two ends. The V call is TRBV12-3 or TRBV12-4, the J call TRBJ1-2, with D perhaps matching TRBD1 (5 bases). This receptor was identified in a male donor with ankylosing spondylitis or in good health (not recorded which). What was sequenced was blood, either unsorted or a sorted T cell fraction (not recorded which). The CDR3 DNA follows: TGTGCCAGCAGCCCAGGGCATGCCGTTTATGGCTACACCTTC. It specifies CASSPGHAVYGYTF.